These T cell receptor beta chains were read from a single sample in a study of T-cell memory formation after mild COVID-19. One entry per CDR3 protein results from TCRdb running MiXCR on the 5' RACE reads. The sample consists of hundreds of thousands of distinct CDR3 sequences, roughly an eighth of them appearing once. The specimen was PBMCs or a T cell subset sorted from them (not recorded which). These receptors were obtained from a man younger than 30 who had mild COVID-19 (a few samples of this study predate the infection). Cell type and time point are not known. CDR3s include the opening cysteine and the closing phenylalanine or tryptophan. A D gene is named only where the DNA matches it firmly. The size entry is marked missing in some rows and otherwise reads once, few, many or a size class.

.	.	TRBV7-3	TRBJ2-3	CASSRLRADTQYF	TGTGCCAGCAGCCGACTGAGGGCAGATACGCAGTATTTT
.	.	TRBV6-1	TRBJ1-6	CASTRGGWGSPLHF	TGTGCCAGCACCCGAGGGGGTTGGGGTTCACCCCTCCACTTT
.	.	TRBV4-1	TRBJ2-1	CASSQIGHGDEQFF	TGCGCCAGCAGCCAAATCGGTCATGGTGATGAGCAGTTCTTC
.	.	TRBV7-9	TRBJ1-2	CASSLARWVRDTYGYTF	TGTGCCAGCAGCTTAGCGCGGTGGGTGAGGGATACCTATGGCTACACCTTC
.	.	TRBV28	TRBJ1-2	CASRRQRVYGYTF	TGTGCCAGCAGAAGACAAAGGGTCTATGGCTACACCTTC
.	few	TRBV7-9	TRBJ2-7	CASSLGYQQSYEQYF	TGTGCCAGCAGCTTAGGGTACCAGCAATCCTACGAGCAGTACTTC
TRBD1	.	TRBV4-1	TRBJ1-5	CASSLASTGADNQPQHF	TGCGCCAGCAGCCTCGCTTCGACAGGGGCTGACAATCAGCCCCAGCATTTT
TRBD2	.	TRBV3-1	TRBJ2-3	CASSQGVAGSPTSRHTQYF	TGTGCCAGCAGCCAAGGAGTAGCGGGGTCCCCCACCTCCCGCCATACGCAGTATTTT
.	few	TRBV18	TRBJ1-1	CASSPVMAEAFF	TGTGCCAGCTCACCAGTGATGGCTGAAGCTTTCTTT
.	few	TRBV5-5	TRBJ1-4	CASRYTTNEKLFF	TGTGCCAGCAGATACACAACTAATGAAAAACTGTTTTTT
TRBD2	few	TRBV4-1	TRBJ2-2	CASTTPGTSVSGELFF	TGCGCCAGCACCACTCCTGGGACTAGCGTGTCCGGGGAGCTGTTTTTT
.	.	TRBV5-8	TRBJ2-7	CASSLGVRGNDEQYF	TGTGCCAGCAGCTTGGGAGTCAGGGGAAATGACGAGCAGTACTTC
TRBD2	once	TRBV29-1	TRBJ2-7	CSVLSDKREVQYF	TGCAGCGTCCTTTCGGATAAGCGGGAGGTCCAATACTTC
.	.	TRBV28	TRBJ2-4	CASRSTGGVAKNIQYF	TGTGCCAGCAGGTCCACAGGAGGGGTAGCCAAAAACATTCAGTACTTC
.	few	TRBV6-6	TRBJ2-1	CASSTTANEQFF	TGTGCCAGCAGCACCACAGCCAATGAGCAGTTCTTC
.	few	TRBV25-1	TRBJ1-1	CASGKSGNTEAFF	TGTGCCAGCGGAAAATCGGGAAACACTGAAGCTTTCTTT
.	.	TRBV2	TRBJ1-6	CASRADGNSPLHF	TGTGCCAGCAGAGCCGACGGGAATTCACCCCTCCACTTT
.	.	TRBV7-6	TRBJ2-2	CASSSGTNTGELFF	TGTGCCAGCAGCTCGGGGACTAACACCGGGGAGCTGTTTTTT
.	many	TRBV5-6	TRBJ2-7	CASSGNPDRSWEQYF	TGTGCCAGCAGCGGGAACCCGGATCGGTCGTGGGAGCAGTACTTC
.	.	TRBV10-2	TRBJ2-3	CASGDVTDTQYF	TGCGCCAGCGGGGATGTGACAGATACGCAGTATTTT
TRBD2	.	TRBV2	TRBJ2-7	CASSPGLAGAYEQYF	TGTGCCAGCAGCCCAGGACTAGCGGGGGCCTACGAGCAGTACTTC
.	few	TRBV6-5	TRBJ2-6	CASSYGRSGANVLTF	TGTGCCAGCAGTTATGGCAGGTCTGGGGCCAACGTCCTGACTTTC
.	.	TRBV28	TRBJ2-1	CASTPLGLRGNEQFF	TGTGCCAGCACTCCTTTGGGCTTACGCGGGAATGAGCAGTTCTTC
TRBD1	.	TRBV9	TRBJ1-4	CASSAPGQRDEKLFF	TGTGCCAGCAGCGCCCCGGGACAGAGGGATGAAAAACTGTTTTTT
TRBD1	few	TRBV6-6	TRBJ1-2	CASSYGTGMDYTF	TGTGCCAGCAGTTACGGGACAGGGATGGACTACACCTTC
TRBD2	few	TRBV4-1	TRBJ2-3	CASSQEGGGLSDTQYF	TGCGCCAGCAGCCAAGAGGGGGGGGGATTGAGTGATACGCAGTATTTT
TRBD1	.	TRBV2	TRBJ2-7	CASSEARDRGAEQYF	TGTGCCAGCAGTGAAGCTCGGGACAGGGGAGCCGAGCAGTACTTC
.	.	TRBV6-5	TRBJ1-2	CASRTLKTIGYTF	TGTGCCAGCAGGACCCTGAAAACAATAGGCTACACCTTC
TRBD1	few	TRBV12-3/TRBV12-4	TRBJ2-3	CASRYRPGQGVTDTQYF	TGTGCCAGCAGGTACCGACCGGGACAGGGGGTCACAGATACGCAGTATTTT
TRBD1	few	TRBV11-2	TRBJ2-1	CASSPGLWDRGRDEQFF	TGTGCCAGCAGCCCAGGGTTATGGGACAGGGGTAGGGATGAGCAGTTCTTC
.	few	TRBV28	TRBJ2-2	CASSSASNTGELFF	TGTGCCAGCAGTTCCGCCTCGAACACCGGGGAGCTGTTTTTT
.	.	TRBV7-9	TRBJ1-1	CASSSWRVSDTEAFF	TGTGCCAGCAGCTCATGGCGGGTTTCAGACACTGAAGCTTTCTTT
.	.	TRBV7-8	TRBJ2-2	CASSSRRQGNTGELFF	TGTGCCAGCAGCTCCCGGCGGCAGGGGAACACCGGGGAGCTGTTTTTT
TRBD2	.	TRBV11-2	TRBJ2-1	CASSLGTSGGIWDEQFF	TGTGCCAGCAGCCTAGGCACTAGCGGGGGTATTTGGGATGAGCAGTTCTTC
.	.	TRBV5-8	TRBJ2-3	CASSSGSTSTADTQYF	TGTGCCAGCAGCTCTGGGAGTACTAGCACCGCAGATACGCAGTATTTT
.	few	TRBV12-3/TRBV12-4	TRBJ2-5	CASGAGAQETQYF	TGTGCCAGCGGGGCGGGGGCGCAAGAGACCCAGTACTTC
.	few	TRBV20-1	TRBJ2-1	CSASGQVGSREQFF	TGCAGTGCTAGTGGCCAGGTAGGGAGTCGTGAGCAGTTCTTC
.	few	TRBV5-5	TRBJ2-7	CASSSEGRTYEQYF	TGTGCCAGCAGCTCTGAGGGTCGGACCTACGAGCAGTACTTC
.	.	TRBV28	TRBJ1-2	CASRVGGADHYGYTF	TGTGCCAGCAGAGTGGGGGGGGCTGACCACTATGGCTACACCTTC
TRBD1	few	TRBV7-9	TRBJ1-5	CASSLTGAGQPQHF	TGTGCCAGCAGCTTGACAGGGGCGGGTCAGCCCCAGCATTTT
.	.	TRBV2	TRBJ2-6	CASSDFSGANVLTF	TGTGCCAGCAGTGACTTCTCTGGGGCCAACGTCCTGACTTTC
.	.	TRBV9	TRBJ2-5	CASSESMTRGPRETQYF	TGTGCCAGCAGCGAATCTATGACGCGGGGGCCCAGGGAGACCCAGTACTTC
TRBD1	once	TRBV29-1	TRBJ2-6	CSVEKQGSGGANVLTF	TGCAGCGTTGAGAAACAGGGGTCAGGTGGGGCCAACGTCCTGACTTTC
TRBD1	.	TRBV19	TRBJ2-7	CASSEGAHPSYEQYF	TGTGCCAGTAGTGAGGGGGCACACCCTTCCTACGAGCAGTACTTC
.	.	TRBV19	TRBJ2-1	CASSSRRNNEQFF	TGTGCCAGTAGTTCACGACGGAACAATGAGCAGTTCTTC
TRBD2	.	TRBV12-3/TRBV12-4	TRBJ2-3	CASSAWTSEDTDTQYF	TGTGCCAGCAGTGCGTGGACTAGCGAAGACACAGATACGCAGTATTTT
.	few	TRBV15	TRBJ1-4	CATSREARGSEKLFF	TGTGCCACCAGCAGAGAAGCCCGAGGTAGTGAAAAACTGTTTTTT
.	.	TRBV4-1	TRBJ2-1	CASSQGNIEQFF	TGCGCCAGCAGCCAGGGTAATATTGAGCAGTTCTTC
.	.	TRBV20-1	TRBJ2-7	CSATTGLSYEQYF	TGCAGTGCCACGACTGGGTTATCCTACGAGCAGTACTTC
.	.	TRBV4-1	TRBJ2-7	CASSQDRGSSYEQYF	TGCGCCAGCAGCCAAGATAGGGGTTCCTCCTACGAGCAGTACTTC